The sequence of this T cell receptor beta chain was determined in a study of OX40 agonist ivuxolimab in advanced cancers. The protocol was immunoSEQ multiplex PCR, while the TCRdb copy is restricted to in-frame clones and leaves out a portion. Of under 20,000 clones in the sample, just under 80% were seen once. Researchers took blood at baseline, on cycle 4 day 1, and on cycle 7 day 1. To note about this clone: A read error may produce the germline difference seen at one junction end.

CDR1 and CDR2 from the germline V gene are SGDLS and YYNGEE. CDR3 length equals 14 residues. This receptor was obtained from an adult with an advanced solid tumor such as melanoma, head and neck, liver or kidney cancer. The chain combines TRBV9 with TRBJ2-7, with 12 positions matching TRBD1. The sample was CD4+ or CD8+ T cells sorted from blood, taken in a trial of the OX40 agonist ivuxolimab. The CDR3 DNA is TGTGCCAGCAGCCCCCCCAGAGGGACAGGGGGCCTAAGCTTC. Protein: CASSPPRGTGGLSF.